Included here is one T cell receptor beta chain sequence, with context. The antigen remains undetermined. The data are from a study of cytomegalovirus exposure and HLA in healthy donors. Background on the study: Among about 179 million T cells, an earlier analysis found 117 million unique TCR beta sequences. General observations from the study: Apparent HLA restriction characterized most CMV-associated TCR beta chains in a later analysis.

PCR used 60 Vbeta primers and 13 Jbeta primers. Repertoires were generated with immunoSEQ multiplex PCR, while TCRdb's copy carries only in-frame clones and drops some. The sample includes some 200,000 clones, 65% to 85% of them seen just once. The sample taken for sequencing was PBMCs. The TCR sequence derives from a man over 45 in good health and CMV-seronegative.

The CDR3 sequence: CASSVTQGGGYTF. CDR3 DNA sequence: TGTGCCAGCAGTGTAACACAGGGCGGCGGCTACACCTTC. The chain links TRBV6-5 to TRBJ1-2; D might be TRBD1 (6 bases). Trimming shortened V by 5 bases and J by 8 bases, and 15 bases separated the two germline ends. Germline V gene sequence: CDR1 MNHEY, CDR2 SVGAGI. The CDR3 length is 13 residues.